A selection of T cell receptor beta chains follows, all from one sample in a study of blood T cell repertoires in COVID-19. Sequencing used immunoSEQ multiplex PCR; TCRdb keeps in-frame clones, though not all of them. The table lists about 220,000 clones, roughly 84% of them singletons. Sequenced input: peripheral blood. The origin of the receptors is a woman older than 75 with acute or convalescent COVID-19. The CDR3 runs from the conserved cysteine through the conserved F or W. Fields, in order: V gene, CDR3 length, J gene, CDR3 protein.

v_gene: TRBV28
len: 15
j_gene: TRBJ2-3
CDR3aa: CASREAGGLTDTQYF

v_gene: TRBV27
len: 15
j_gene: TRBJ1-1
CDR3aa: CASRPIAGANTEAFF

v_gene: TRBV5-6
len: 16
j_gene: TRBJ2-1
CDR3aa: CASSRLDGTPKNEQFF

v_gene: TRBV12-3/TRBV12-4
len: 13
j_gene: TRBJ1-5
CDR3aa: CASSDRGDQPQHF

v_gene: TRBV24-1
len: 15
j_gene: TRBJ1-3
CDR3aa: CATSPSGGHGNTIYF

v_gene: TRBV2
len: 13
j_gene: TRBJ2-7
CDR3aa: CASSEGPGVEQYF

v_gene: TRBV25-1
len: 17
j_gene: TRBJ1-5
CDR3aa: CASRQGGGTGSNQPQHF

v_gene: TRBV6-6
len: 15
j_gene: TRBJ2-3
CDR3aa: CASSYARVGTDTQYF

v_gene: TRBV2
len: 16
j_gene: TRBJ1-5
CDR3aa: CASSEGFRGSNQPQHF

v_gene: TRBV11-3
len: 14
j_gene: TRBJ2-2
CDR3aa: CASSTLSNTGELFF

v_gene: TRBV11-1
len: 15
j_gene: TRBJ2-7
CDR3aa: CASSHQTINSYEQYF

v_gene: TRBV5-1
len: 15
j_gene: TRBJ1-2
CDR3aa: CASSLTLDRRYGYTF

v_gene: TRBV4-2
len: 15
j_gene: TRBJ2-5
CDR3aa: CASSQDSQGSETQYF

v_gene: TRBV6-5
len: 14
j_gene: TRBJ1-5
CDR3aa: CASSYLGANQPQHF

v_gene: TRBV19
len: 15
j_gene: TRBJ1-1
CDR3aa: CASEIPGAQVAGTFF

v_gene: TRBV6-5
len: 14
j_gene: TRBJ1-1
CDR3aa: CASRLDRGLAEAFF

v_gene: TRBV2
len: 15
j_gene: TRBJ1-1
CDR3aa: CASRGDRSTNTEAFF

v_gene: TRBV7-9
len: 15
j_gene: TRBJ2-7
CDR3aa: CASSFRGGAGYEQYF

v_gene: TRBV6-5
len: 14
j_gene: TRBJ1-6
CDR3aa: CASSYSPEGPPLHF

v_gene: TRBV3-1/TRBV3-2
len: 13
j_gene: TRBJ2-4
CDR3aa: CASSQGTGPTQYF

v_gene: TRBV28
len: 12
j_gene: TRBJ1-1
CDR3aa: CASSLQRYEAFF

v_gene: TRBV6-5
len: 15
j_gene: TRBJ2-3
CDR3aa: CASSPGQRMTDTQYF

v_gene: TRBV5-6
len: 13
j_gene: TRBJ1-2
CDR3aa: CASSLSQGYGYTF

v_gene: TRBV3-1/TRBV3-2
len: 13
j_gene: TRBJ1-1
CDR3aa: CASSLGQNTEAFF

v_gene: TRBV7-9
len: 12
j_gene: TRBJ2-7
CDR3aa: CASSSFSYEQYF

v_gene: TRBV6-6
len: 13
j_gene: TRBJ1-1
CDR3aa: CASSWNRDTEAFF

v_gene: TRBV3-1/TRBV3-2
len: 12
j_gene: TRBJ2-2
CDR3aa: CASSPSPGELFF

v_gene: TRBV11-1
len: 13
j_gene: TRBJ2-1
CDR3aa: CASSLERGAEQFF

v_gene: TRBV7-9
len: 16
j_gene: TRBJ2-7
CDR3aa: CASSSGRGWPSYEQYF

v_gene: TRBV20-1
len: 14
j_gene: TRBJ2-5
CDR3aa: CSASRRSGSETQYF

v_gene: TRBV6-6
len: 12
j_gene: TRBJ1-5
CDR3aa: CASSFLNQPQHF

v_gene: TRBV30
len: 14
j_gene: TRBJ2-5
CDR3aa: CAWSVNLNQETQYF

v_gene: TRBV28
len: 14
j_gene: TRBJ1-6
CDR3aa: CASTTQGITSPLHF

v_gene: TRBV7-8
len: 15
j_gene: TRBJ2-1
CDR3aa: CASSGSSGGAFEQFF

v_gene: TRBV28
len: 16
j_gene: TRBJ1-3
CDR3aa: CASTNMGGYAGNTIYF

v_gene: TRBV5-6
len: 13
j_gene: TRBJ1-2
CDR3aa: CASSPGSTAAYTF